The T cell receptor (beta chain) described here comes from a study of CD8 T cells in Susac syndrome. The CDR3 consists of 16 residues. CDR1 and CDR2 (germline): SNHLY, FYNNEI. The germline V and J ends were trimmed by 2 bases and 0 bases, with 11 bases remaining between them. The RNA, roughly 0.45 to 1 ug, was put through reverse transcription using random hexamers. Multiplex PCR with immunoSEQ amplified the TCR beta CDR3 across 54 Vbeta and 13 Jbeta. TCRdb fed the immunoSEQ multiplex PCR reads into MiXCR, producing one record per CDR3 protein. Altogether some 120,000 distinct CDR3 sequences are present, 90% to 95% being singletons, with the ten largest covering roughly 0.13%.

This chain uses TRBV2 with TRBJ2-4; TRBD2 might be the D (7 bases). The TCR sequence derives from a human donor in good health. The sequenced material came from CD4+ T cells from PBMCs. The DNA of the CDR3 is TGTGCCAGCAGTGAAACGGGGGGCCTAGCCAAAAACATTCAGTACTTC. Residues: CASSETGGLAKNIQYF.